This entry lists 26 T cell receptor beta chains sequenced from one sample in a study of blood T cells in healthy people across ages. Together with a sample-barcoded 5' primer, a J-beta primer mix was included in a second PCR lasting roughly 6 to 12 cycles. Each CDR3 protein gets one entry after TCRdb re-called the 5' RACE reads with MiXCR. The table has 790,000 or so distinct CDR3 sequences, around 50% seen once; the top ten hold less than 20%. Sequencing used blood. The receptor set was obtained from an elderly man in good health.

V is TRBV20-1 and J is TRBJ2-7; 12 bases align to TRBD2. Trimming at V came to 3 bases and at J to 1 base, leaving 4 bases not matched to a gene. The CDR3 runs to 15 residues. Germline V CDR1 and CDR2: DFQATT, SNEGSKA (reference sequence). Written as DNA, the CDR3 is TGCAGTGCTAGCCGACTAGCGGGAGTGTCCTACGAGCAGTACTTC. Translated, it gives CSASRLAGVSYEQYF.

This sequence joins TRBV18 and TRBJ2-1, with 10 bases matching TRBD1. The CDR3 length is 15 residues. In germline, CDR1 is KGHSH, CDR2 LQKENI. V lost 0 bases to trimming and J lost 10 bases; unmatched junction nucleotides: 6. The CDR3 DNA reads TGTGCCAGCTCACCACCGGTTCTGGACAGGGGGGAGCAGTTCTTC. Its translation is CASSPPVLDRGEQFF.

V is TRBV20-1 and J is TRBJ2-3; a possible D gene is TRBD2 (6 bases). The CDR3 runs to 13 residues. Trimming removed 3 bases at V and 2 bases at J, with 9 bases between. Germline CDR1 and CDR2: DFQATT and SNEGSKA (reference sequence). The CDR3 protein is CSASGRTTDTQYF. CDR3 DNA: TGCAGTGCTAGCGGGAGAACCACAGATACGCAGTATTTT.

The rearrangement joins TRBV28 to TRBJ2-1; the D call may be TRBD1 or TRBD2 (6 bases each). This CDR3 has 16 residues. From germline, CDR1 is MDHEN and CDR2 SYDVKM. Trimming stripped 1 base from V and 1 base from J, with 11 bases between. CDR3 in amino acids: CASSLYGGGSYNEQFF. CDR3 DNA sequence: TGTGCCAGCAGTTTATATGGAGGGGGTTCCTACAATGAGCAGTTCTTC. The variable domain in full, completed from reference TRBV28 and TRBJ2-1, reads DVKVTQSSRYLVKRTGEKVFLECVQDMDHENMFWYRQDPGLGLRLIYFSYDVKMKEKGDIPEGYSVSREKKERFSLILESASTNQTSMYLCASSLYGGGSYNEQFFGPGTRLTVL.

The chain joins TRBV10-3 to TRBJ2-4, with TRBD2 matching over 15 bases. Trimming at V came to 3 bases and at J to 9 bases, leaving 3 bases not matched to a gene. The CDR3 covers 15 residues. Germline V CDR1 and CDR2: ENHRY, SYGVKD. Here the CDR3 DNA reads TGTGCCATCAGTGAAGGACTAGCGGGGGGGCGCATTCAGTACTTC. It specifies CAISEGLAGGRIQYF.

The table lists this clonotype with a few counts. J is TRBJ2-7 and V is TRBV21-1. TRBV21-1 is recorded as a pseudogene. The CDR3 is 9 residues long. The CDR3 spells CANFYEQYF. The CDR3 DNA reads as TGTGCCAACTTCTACGAGCAGTACTTC.

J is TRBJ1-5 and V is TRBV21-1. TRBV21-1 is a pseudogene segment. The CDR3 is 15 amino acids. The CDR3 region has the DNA TGTGCCAGCATCCAAGACAAGGGAGGGGATCAGCCCCAGCATTTT. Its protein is CASIQDKGGDQPQHF.

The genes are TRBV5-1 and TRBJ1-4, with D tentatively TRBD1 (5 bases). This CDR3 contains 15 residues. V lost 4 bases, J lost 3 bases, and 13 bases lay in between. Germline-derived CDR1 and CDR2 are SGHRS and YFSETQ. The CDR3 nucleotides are TGCGCCAGCAGCCGAAGACAGTCCCCTAATGAAAAACTGTTTTTT. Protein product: CASSRRQSPNEKLFF.

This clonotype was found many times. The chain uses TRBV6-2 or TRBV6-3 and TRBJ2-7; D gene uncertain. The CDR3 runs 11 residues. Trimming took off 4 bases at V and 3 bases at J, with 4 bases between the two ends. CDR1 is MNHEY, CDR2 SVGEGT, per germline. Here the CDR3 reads CASSLFYEQYF. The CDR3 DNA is TGTGCCAGCAGTTTATTCTACGAGCAGTACTTC.

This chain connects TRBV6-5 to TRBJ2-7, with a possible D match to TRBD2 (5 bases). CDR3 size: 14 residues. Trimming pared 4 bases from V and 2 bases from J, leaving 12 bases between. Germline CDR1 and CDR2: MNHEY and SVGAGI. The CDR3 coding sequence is TGTGCCAGCAGTTCCTCGTATAGCGCCTACGAGCAGTACTTC. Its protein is CASSSSYSAYEQYF.

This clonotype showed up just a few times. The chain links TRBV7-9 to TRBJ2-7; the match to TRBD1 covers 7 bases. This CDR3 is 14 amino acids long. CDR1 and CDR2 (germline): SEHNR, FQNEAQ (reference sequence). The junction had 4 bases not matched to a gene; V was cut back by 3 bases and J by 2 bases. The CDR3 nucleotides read TGTGCCAGCAGCTTCGGACAGGAAACCTACGAGCAGTACTTC. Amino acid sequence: CASSFGQETYEQYF.

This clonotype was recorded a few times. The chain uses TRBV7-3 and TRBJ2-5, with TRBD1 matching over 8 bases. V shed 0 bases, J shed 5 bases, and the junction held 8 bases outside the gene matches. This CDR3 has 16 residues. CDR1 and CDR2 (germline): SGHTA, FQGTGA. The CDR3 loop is CASSLTTQGVLETQYF. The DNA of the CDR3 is TGTGCCAGCAGCTTAACCACACAGGGGGTACTGGAGACCCAGTACTTC.

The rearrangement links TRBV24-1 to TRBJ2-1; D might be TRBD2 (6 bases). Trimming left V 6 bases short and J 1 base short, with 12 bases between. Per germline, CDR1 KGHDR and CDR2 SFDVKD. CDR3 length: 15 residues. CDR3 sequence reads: CATSPSGTSYNEQFF. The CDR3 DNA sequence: TGTGCCACCAGTCCAAGTGGGACTTCCTACAATGAGCAGTTCTTC.

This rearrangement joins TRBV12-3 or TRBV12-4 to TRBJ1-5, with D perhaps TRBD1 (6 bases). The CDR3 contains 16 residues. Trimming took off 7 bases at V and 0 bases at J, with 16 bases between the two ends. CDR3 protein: CASTRGAEYSNQPQHF. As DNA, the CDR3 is TGTGCCAGCACCCGGGGGGCAGAATATAGCAATCAGCCCCAGCATTTT.

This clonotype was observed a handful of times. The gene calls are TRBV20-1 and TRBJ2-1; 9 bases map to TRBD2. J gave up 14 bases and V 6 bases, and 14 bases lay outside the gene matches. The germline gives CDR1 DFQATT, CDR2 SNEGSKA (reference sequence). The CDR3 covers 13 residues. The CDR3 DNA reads TGCAGTGCCCTCGGGACTAGCATCATTGGGGAGTTCTTC. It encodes CSALGTSIIGEFF.

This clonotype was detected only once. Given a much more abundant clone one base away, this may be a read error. The CDR3 loop reads CASSQTNNGVNEQYF. DNA of the CDR3: TGCGCCAGCAGCCAAACAAATAATGGAGTTAATGAGCAGTACTTC. The chain is built from TRBV5-1 and TRBJ2-7, with D unclear. CDR3 length: 15 amino acids. Germline CDR1 reads SGHRS; CDR2 reads YFSETQ. V lost 4 bases and J lost 7, with 21 bases in between.

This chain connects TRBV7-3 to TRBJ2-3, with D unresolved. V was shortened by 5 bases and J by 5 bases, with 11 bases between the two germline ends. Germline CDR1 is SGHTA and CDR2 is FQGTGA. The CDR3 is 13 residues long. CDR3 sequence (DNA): TGTGCCAGCAGCCAAATATCGGGAGATACGCAGTATTTT. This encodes CASSQISGDTQYF.

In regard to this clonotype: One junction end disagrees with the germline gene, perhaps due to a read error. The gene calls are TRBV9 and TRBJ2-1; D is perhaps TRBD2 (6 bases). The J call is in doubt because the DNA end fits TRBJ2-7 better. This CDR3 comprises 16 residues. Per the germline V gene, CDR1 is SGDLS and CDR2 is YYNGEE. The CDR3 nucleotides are TGTGCCAGCACCGTAAGGGGACTCAGCTCCTACAATGAGCAGTACTTC. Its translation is CASTVRGLSSYNEQYF.

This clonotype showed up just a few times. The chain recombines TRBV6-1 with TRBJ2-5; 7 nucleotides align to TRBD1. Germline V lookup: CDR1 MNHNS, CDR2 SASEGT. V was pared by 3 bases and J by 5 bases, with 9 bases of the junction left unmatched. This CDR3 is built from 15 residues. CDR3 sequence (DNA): TGTGCCAGCAGTGAGGGACAGCAGCCGTCGGAGACCCAGTACTTC. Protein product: CASSEGQQPSETQYF.

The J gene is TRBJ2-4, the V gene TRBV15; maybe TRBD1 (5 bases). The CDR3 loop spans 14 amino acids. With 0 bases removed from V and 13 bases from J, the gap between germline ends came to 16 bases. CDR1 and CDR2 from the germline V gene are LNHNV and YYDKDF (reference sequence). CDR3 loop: CATSRDGAYGEQYF. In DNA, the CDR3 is TGTGCCACCAGCAGAGATGGGGCATATGGTGAGCAGTACTTC.

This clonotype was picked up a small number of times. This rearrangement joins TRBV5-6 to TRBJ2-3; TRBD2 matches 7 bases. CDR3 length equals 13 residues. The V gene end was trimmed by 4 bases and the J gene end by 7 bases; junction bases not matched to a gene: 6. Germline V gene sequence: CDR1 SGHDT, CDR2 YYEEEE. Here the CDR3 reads CASSPGLENTQYF. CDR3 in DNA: TGTGCCAGCAGCCCCGGACTAGAAAATACGCAGTATTTT.

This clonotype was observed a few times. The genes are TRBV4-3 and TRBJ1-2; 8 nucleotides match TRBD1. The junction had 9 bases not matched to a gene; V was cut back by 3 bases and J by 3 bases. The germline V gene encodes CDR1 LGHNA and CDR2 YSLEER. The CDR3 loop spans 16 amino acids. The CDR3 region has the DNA TGCGCCAGCAGCCAGGCGACGGGACAGGCGGACTATGGCTACACCTTC. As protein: CASSQATGQADYGYTF.

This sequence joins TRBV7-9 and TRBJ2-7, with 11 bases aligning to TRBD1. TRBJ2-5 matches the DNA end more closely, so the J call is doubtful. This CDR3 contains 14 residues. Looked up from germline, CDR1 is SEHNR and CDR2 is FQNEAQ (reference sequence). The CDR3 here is CASSGTGGCETQYF. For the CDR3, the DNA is TGTGCCAGCAGTGGGACAGGGGGATGCGAGACCCAGTACTTC.

DNA of the CDR3: TGTGCCAGCAGTTTATTAGAAGAGCGGGCCAGCACAGATACGCAGTATTTT. It encodes CASSLLEERASTDTQYF. This sequence joins TRBV27 and TRBJ2-3; a possible D gene is TRBD2 (6 bases). Germline V gene lookup returns CDR1 MNHEY and CDR2 SMNVEV (reference sequence). Trimming pared 1 base from V and 0 bases from J, leaving 14 bases between. The CDR3 covers 17 residues.

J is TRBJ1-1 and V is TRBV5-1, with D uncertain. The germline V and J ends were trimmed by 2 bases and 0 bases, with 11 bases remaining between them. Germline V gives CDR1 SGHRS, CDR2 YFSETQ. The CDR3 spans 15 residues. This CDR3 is CASSFLTGMNTEAFF. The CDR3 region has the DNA TGCGCCAGCAGCTTCCTGACGGGCATGAACACTGAAGCTTTCTTT.

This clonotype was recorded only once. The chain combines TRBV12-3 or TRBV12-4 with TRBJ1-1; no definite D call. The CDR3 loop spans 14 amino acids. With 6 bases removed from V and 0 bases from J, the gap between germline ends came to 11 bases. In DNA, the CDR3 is TGTGCCAGCAGCCTCTGGTTCATGAACACTGAAGCTTTCTTT. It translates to CASSLWFMNTEAFF.